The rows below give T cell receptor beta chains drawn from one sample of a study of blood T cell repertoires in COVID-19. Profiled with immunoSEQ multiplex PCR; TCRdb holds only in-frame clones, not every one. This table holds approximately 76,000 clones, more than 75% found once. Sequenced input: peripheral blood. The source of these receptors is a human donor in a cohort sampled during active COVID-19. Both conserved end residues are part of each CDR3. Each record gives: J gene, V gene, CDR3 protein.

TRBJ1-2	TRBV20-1	CSAGTVNGYTF
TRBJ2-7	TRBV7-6	CASSPATGGDEQYF
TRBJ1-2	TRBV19	CASSTTLGTGGSYGYTF
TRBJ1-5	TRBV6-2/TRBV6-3	CASSYPDRPNQPQHF
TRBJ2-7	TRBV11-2	CASSLARLPTNYSYEQYF
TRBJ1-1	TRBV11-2	CASSLVGGFTEAFF
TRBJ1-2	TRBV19	CASSMTAVPYYGYTF
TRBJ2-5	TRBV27	CASSYQGARGSPQYF
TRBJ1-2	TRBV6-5	CASSYSGGLGYGYTF
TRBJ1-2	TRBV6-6	CASIKGSGYGYTF
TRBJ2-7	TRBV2	CASSESSRSYEQYF
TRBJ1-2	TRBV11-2	CASSSLRDRHPNSIYGYTF
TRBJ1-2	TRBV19	CASSPRTGVVVVYGYTF
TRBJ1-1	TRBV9	CASSVNTGTGGIEAFF
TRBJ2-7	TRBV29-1	CSVGSDRLPYEQYF
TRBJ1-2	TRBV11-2	CASSSYQGRDYGYTF
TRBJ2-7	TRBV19	CASSLGLAQYEQYF
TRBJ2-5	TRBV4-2	CASSLAGGFTETQYF
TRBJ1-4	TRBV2	CASSDPGTGGLSNEKLFF
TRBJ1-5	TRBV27	CASSLNSGYQPQHF
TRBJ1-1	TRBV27	CASSVYQGATEAFF
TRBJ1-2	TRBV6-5	CASRTGMNYGYTF
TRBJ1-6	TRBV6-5	CASSQGENSPLHF
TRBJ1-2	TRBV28	CASSFIDRVYGYTF
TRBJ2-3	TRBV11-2	CASSAARGGEGADTQYF
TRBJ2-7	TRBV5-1	CASSATGVEQYF
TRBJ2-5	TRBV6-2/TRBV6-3	CASSRVWEKTQYF
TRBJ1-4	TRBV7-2	CASSLTNEKLFF
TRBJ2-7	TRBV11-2	CASSLARGQSPPYEQYF
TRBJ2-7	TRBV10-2	CASSSRDRALYEQYF
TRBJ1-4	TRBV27	CASSSTGMRGEKLFF
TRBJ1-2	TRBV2	CASSAGTGTKGYGYTF
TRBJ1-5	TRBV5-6	CASSSGTGDQPRHF
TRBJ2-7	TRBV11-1	CASSSGTGTYEQYF
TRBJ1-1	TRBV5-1	CASSLGDSNTEAFF
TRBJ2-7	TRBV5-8	CASSSDLTYEQYF
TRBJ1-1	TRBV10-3	CAISEGGVNTEAFF
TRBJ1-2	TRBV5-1	CASRDLGQGAHYGYTF
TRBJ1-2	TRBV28	CASIRAGLNYGYTF
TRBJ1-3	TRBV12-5	CASGLRIGTGRVHSGNTIYF